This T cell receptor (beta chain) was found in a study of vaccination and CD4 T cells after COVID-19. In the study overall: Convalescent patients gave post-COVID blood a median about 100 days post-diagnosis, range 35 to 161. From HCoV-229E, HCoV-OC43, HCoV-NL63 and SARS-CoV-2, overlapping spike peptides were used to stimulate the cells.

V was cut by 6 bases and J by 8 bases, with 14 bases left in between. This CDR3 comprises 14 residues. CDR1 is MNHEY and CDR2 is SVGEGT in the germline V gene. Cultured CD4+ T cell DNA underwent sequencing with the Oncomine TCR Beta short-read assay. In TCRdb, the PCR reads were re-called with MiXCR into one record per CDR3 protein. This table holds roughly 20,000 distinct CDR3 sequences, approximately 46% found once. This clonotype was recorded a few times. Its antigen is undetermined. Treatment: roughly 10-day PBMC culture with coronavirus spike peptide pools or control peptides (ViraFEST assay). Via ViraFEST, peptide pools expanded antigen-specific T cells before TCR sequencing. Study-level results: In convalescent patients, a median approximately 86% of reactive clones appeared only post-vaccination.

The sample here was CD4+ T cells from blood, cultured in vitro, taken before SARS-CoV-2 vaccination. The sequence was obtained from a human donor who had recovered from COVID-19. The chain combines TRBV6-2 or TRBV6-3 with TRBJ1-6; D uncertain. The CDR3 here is CASRHGIIDSPLHF. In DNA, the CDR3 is TGTGCCAGCAGACACGGGATTATTGATTCACCCCTCCACTTT.